These 18 T cell receptor beta chains came from one sample sequenced in a study of blood T cell repertoires in COVID-19. TCRdb's copy holds only in-frame clones and misses some; the assay was immunoSEQ multiplex PCR. The top ten clones hold about 1% of a sample with some 200,000 clones, around nine tenths of them seen once. Sequenced input: peripheral blood. The receptors come from a woman aged 18-30 years who had recovered from COVID-19.

The chain carries TRBV27 and TRBJ2-1, with 9 nucleotides matching TRBD2. The V segment lost 1 base and the J segment 4 bases; nucleotides outside the gene matches: 5. The germline V gene has CDR1 MNHEY and CDR2 SMNVEV (reference sequence). The CDR3 has 16 residues. The CDR3 DNA reads as TGTGCCAGCAGTTTATGGATGGGACTAGCTTACAATGAGCAGTTCTTC. It encodes CASSLWMGLAYNEQFF.

This clone turned up a few times. The V and J genes are TRBV6-1 and TRBJ1-4, with a possible D match to TRBD1 (5 bases). Germline values: CDR1 MNHNS, CDR2 SASEGT. V lost 1 base and J 4 bases, leaving 7 bases between the germline ends. The CDR3 loop spans 14 amino acids. The CDR3 sequence: CASSEGQINEKLFF. CDR3 DNA: TGTGCCAGCAGTGAAGGACAGATTAATGAAAAACTGTTTTTT.

V and J are TRBV9 and TRBJ1-2, with 8 bases fitting TRBD1. This CDR3 has 15 residues. V dropped 3 bases and J dropped 5; count of bases not matched to a gene: 9. Germline CDR1 SGDLS, CDR2 YYNGEE. The CDR3 loop is CASSAQDREVYGYTF. DNA of the CDR3: TGTGCCAGCAGCGCCCAGGACAGGGAGGTTTATGGCTACACCTTC.

V is TRBV13 and J is TRBJ1-2, with 7 bases matching TRBD1. V was pared by 5 bases and J by 7 bases, with 10 bases of the junction left unmatched. Per germline, CDR1 PRHDT and CDR2 FYEKMQ (reference sequence). The CDR3 runs to 14 residues. The CDR3 nucleotides read TGTGCCAGCAGCCAAGCTGGTGCAGGGGGTGGCTACACCTTC. Translation gives CASSQAGAGGGYTF.

The chain employs TRBV7-9 and TRBJ1-2; 10 nucleotides align to TRBD1. The germline V gene encodes CDR1 SEHNR and CDR2 FQNEAQ (reference sequence). This CDR3 has 14 amino acids. V was clipped by 5 bases and J by 6 bases; unmatched bases: 6. In DNA form, the CDR3 reads TGTGCCAGCAGCGAGAGACAGGGGGCTCATGGCTACACCTTC. Translated, it gives CASSERQGAHGYTF. Using reference TRBV7-9 and TRBJ1-2 for the parts outside the CDR3, the full variable domain is DTGVSQNPRHKITKRGQNVTFRCDPISEHNRLYWYRQTLGQGPEFLTYFQNEAQLEKSRLLSDRFSAERPKGSFSTLEIQRTEQGDSAMYLCASSERQGAHGYTFGSGTRLTVV.

Only a few counts were recorded for this clone. The rearrangement links TRBV10-3 to TRBJ2-2, with a tentative D call TRBD1 (5 bases). Germline lookup yields CDR1 ENHRY and CDR2 SYGVKD. This CDR3 spans 15 amino acids. The ends were cut back, 7 bases at V and 0 bases at J, with 12 bases in the middle. The CDR3 DNA is TGTGCCATCAAGTCGCAGGGAACGAACACCGGGGAGCTGTTTTTT. It is translated as CAIKSQGTNTGELFF.

The chain has TRBV5-1 and TRBJ2-1, with a possible D match to TRBD2 (7 bases). Germline values: CDR1 SGHRS, CDR2 YFSETQ. The CDR3 spans 14 residues. Trimming left V 7 bases short and J 4 bases short, with 15 bases between. The CDR3 bases are TGCGCCAGCTTCGAGGGGGGGGGATACAATGAGCAGTTCTTC. Protein: CASFEGGGYNEQFF.

The chain links TRBV3-1 (or the pseudogene TRBV3-2) to TRBJ2-5, with D possibly TRBD2 on 6 matching bases. V was shortened by 0 bases and J by 6 bases, with 11 bases between the two germline ends. The CDR3 spans 14 residues. Looked up from germline, CDR1 is LGHDT and CDR2 is YNNKEL (reference sequence). This CDR3 is CASSQDVGRQTQYF. CDR3 sequence (DNA): TGTGCCAGCAGCCAAGACGTAGGGAGGCAGACCCAGTACTTC.

The chain joins TRBV5-1 to TRBJ1-1, with 8 bases identical to TRBD1. V shed 4 bases and J 0 bases; nucleotides not matched to a gene: 11. The germline V gene has CDR1 SGHRS and CDR2 YFSETQ. This CDR3 has 17 amino acids. CDR3 in amino acids: CASSRGQGGVMNTEAFF. The CDR3 DNA reads TGCGCCAGCAGCCGTGGACAGGGAGGGGTTATGAACACTGAAGCTTTCTTT.

The gene calls are TRBV7-2 and TRBJ2-1; 7 bases map to TRBD2. Per the germline V gene, CDR1 is SGHTA and CDR2 is FQGNSA. Trimming cost V 3 bases and J 2 bases; bases outside gene matches: 13. The CDR3 totals 18 residues. As DNA, the CDR3 is TGTGCCAGCAGCTTCCCTTTAAGTGGGGGACTAACCTACAATGAGCAGTTCTTC. Translated, it gives CASSFPLSGGLTYNEQFF.

The genes are TRBV9 and TRBJ1-2, with 9 bases identical to TRBD1. Germline CDR1 reads SGDLS; CDR2 reads YYNGEE. The CDR3 spans 17 residues. J was trimmed by 6 bases and V by 4 bases; bases with no gene match: 16. Here the CDR3 reads CASSPHISLRDRDGYTF. As DNA, the CDR3 is TGTGCCAGCAGCCCCCATATATCTCTTCGGGACAGGGATGGCTACACCTTC.

Ten or more counts support this clone. The rearrangement links TRBV21-1 to TRBJ2-5; the tabulated D call, TRBD1, remains unverified against the DNA. TRBV21-1 has pseudogene status. The CDR3 consists of 17 residues. The CDR3 region has the DNA TGTGCCAGCAGCAGTCGAAGGGACAGCCTAAAAGCGGAGACCCAGTACTTC. It specifies CASSSRRDSLKAETQYF.

The chain combines TRBV5-1 with TRBJ2-5; 11 nucleotides agree with TRBD2. The CDR3 contains 14 residues. Germline values: CDR1 SGHRS, CDR2 YFSETQ. The junction had 1 base not matched to a gene; V was cut back by 1 base and J by 5 bases. The CDR3 sequence: CASSLTSGSETQYF. The CDR3 DNA follows: TGCGCCAGCAGCTTGACTAGCGGGAGCGAGACCCAGTACTTC. Together with reference TRBV5-1 and TRBJ2-5, the CDR3 gives the full variable domain: KAGVTQTPRYLIKTRGQQVTLSCSPISGHRSVSWYQQTPGQGLQFLFEYFSETQRNKGNFPGRFSGRQFSNSRSEMNVSTLELGDSALYLCASSLTSGSETQYFGPGTRLLVL.

The J gene is TRBJ1-1, the V gene TRBV5-1, with 9 bases that match TRBD1. Germline V gene data show CDR1 as SGHRS and CDR2 as YFSETQ. CDR3 length: 13 amino acids. V shed 3 bases and J 7 bases; nucleotides not matched to a gene: 4. The CDR3 spells CASSYTGGSEAFF. The DNA of the CDR3 is TGCGCCAGCAGCTATACAGGGGGCAGTGAAGCTTTCTTT.

This clone is a singleton in its sample. The V and J genes are TRBV6-6 and TRBJ2-3, with D tentatively TRBD2 (6 bases). V lost 2 bases and J 12 bases, leaving 9 bases between the germline ends. CDR1 MNHNY and CDR2 SVGAGI come from the germline V gene (reference sequence). The CDR3 runs 11 residues. CDR3 region: CASSYGRDQYF. CDR3 sequence (DNA): TGTGCCAGCAGTTACGGGCGGGACCAGTATTTT.

The chain recombines TRBV7-9 with TRBJ2-7; 9 nucleotides match TRBD1. Germline lookup yields CDR1 SEHNR and CDR2 FQNEAQ (reference sequence). This CDR3 spans 15 amino acids. V dropped 5 bases and J dropped 2; count of bases not matched to a gene: 7. The CDR3 coding sequence is TGTGCCAGCAGCATCGGGACAGGGCCAGCCTACGAGCAGTACTTC. It translates to CASSIGTGPAYEQYF.

The chain recombines TRBV9 with TRBJ1-1, with TRBD1 as a possible D gene (5 bases). CDR1 and CDR2 from the germline V gene are SGDLS and YYNGEE. This CDR3 has 15 amino acids. The ends were cut back, 4 bases at V and 3 bases at J, with 16 bases in the middle. Written as DNA, the CDR3 is TGTGCCAGCAGCCCCCGGGGAGGGGTCGACACTGAAGCTTTCTTT. It codes for CASSPRGGVDTEAFF.

This sequence joins TRBV13 and TRBJ1-3; possibly TRBD1 for D (5 bases). This CDR3 spans 15 amino acids. Trimming removed 6 bases at V and 0 bases at J, with 12 bases between. Germline V gives CDR1 PRHDT, CDR2 FYEKMQ (reference sequence). CDR3 DNA: TGTGCCAGCAGTTTTCTCGACAGCTCTGGAAACACCATATATTTT. Translated, it gives CASSFLDSSGNTIYF.